What follows is one T cell receptor (beta chain) and its context. Its antigen is unknown. Here immunoSEQ multiplex PCR was the method, and the copy in TCRdb shows in-frame clones only, minus some. The sample includes 68,000 or so clones, more than 70% of them seen just once. Germline assignment: CDR1 SNHLY and CDR2 FYNNEI. CDR3 length equals 14 residues. Trimming took off 7 bases at V and 6 bases at J, with 13 bases between the two ends. This entry comes from a study of T cell responses to AZD1222 COVID-19 vaccine. Study at large: Pooling of second doses given at about 4 or about 12 weeks was done.

Overall study results and limits: The sample set comprised mostly white British donors with more females, and clonal diversity was possibly underestimated. Increases in Spike-specific TCR breadth and depth were seen after two AZD1222 doses.

The receptor comes from an adult in good health. This chain uses TRBV2 with TRBJ1-6; D not resolved. The source material was peripheral blood, sampled on day 0 of AZD1222 vaccination. Here the CDR3 reads CASTYRAGNSPLHF. The CDR3 DNA follows: TGTGCCAGCACCTACCGGGCCGGTAATTCACCCCTCCACTTT.